Here is one TCR beta chain with its context. Some clones are missing from TCRdb's copy, which holds only in-frame ones; the method was immunoSEQ multiplex PCR. This sample has 540,000 or so clones, with approximately 78% found just once. This entry belongs to a study of shared T cell receptors in the human thymus. Germline loops: CDR1 MNHEY, CDR2 SMNVEV (reference sequence). The CDR3 length is 13 residues. The same data also contributed to another study, on human thymus T cells. From that study: Thymic resections from corrective heart surgery supplied the tissue. V and J genes seemed to be used with bias in thymic and blood repertoires.

The material sequenced was thymocytes. This receptor was identified in a boy under two years old with a congenital heart defect. The rearrangement joins TRBV27 to TRBJ2-5; no clear D. The J call could be wrong; TRBJ2-7 is a better fit for the DNA end. CDR3 coding DNA: TGTGCCAGCAGTTTATCCCCTAGGTACGAGCAGTACTTC. Protein: CASSLSPRYEQYF.